Listed below are T cell receptor beta chains from one sample, sequenced in a study of human T cells and chemical hapten exposure. TCRdb itself ran the RACE reads through MiXCR, one entry per CDR3 protein. The table has some 39,000 distinct CDR3 sequences, 9.5% seen once. The sequences come from whole blood, collected in connection with sensitization to the hapten diphenylcyclopropenone (DPC). These receptors all stem from a man aged 45 to 65 with alopecia areata. Some clones in this sample may be carry-over from other donors' samples. The CDR3 runs from the conserved cysteine through the conserved F or W. A D gene is named only where the DNA matches it firmly. Clone size is not always given. Where it is, it says once, few, many or a class for expanded clones.

TRBD1	TRBV4-2	TRBJ2-7	-	TGTGCCAGCAGCCCCGGACAGGGGGCTACCTACGAGCAGTACTTC	CASSPGQGATYEQYF
TRBD2	TRBV6-2/TRBV6-3	TRBJ2-1	many	TGTGCCAGCAGTTACTCGAACCCTAGCGGTAGAGGCAATGAGCAGTTCTTC	CASSYSNPSGRGNEQFF
TRBD2	TRBV27	TRBJ2-7	few	TGTGCCAGCAGTTTATTTGCTAGCGGAGGGAGCTCCTACGAGCAGTACTTC	CASSLFASGGSSYEQYF
-	TRBV20-1	TRBJ2-1	many	TGCAGTGCTGGACACAGAGACTTCAATGAGCAGTTCTTC	CSAGHRDFNEQFF
TRBD2	TRBV10-3	TRBJ2-1	-	TGTGCCATCGGACTAGCGGCTATAAGTGAGCAGTTCTTC	CAIGLAAISEQFF
-	TRBV29-1	TRBJ2-7	-	TGCAGTAAAGATCCGACCGGGCCCTTCTTTTACGAGCAGTACTTC	CSKDPTGPFFYEQYF
-	TRBV7-8	TRBJ2-3	many	TGTGCCAGCAGCCCAAGGCCCATGGGGGCGGGAGATACGCAGTATTTT	CASSPRPMGAGDTQYF
-	TRBV5-4	TRBJ2-4	-	TGTGCCAGCAGCTTCGAGAGAGAAAACATTCAGTACTTC	CASSFERENIQYF
-	TRBV7-2	TRBJ2-5	few	TGTGCCAGCAGCTCGGGAAACCAAGAGACCCAGTACTTC	CASSSGNQETQYF
TRBD2	TRBV5-5	TRBJ2-7	many	TGTGCCAGCGGCCAAGCGGGGCTCTCCTACGAGCAGTACTTC	CASGQAGLSYEQYF
-	TRBV11-2	TRBJ2-7	many	TGTGCCAGCAGCTTAGCCTACGAGCAGTACTTC	CASSLAYEQYF
TRBD2	TRBV29-1	TRBJ2-7	many	TGCAGCGTTGTTTACGGGACTAGGCTCTCCTACGAGCAGTACTTC	CSVVYGTRLSYEQYF
-	TRBV5-1	TRBJ2-3	many	TGCGCCAGCAGCCTAACCACAGATACGCAGTATTTT	CASSLTTDTQYF
TRBD1	TRBV10-3	TRBJ1-5	many	TGTGCCATCAGACAGGGGAGTAATCAGCCCCAGCATTTT	CAIRQGSNQPQHF
-	TRBV20-1	TRBJ2-1	many	TGCAGTGCTTCCCCCGGGACCCACCATGAGCAGTTCTTC	CSASPGTHHEQFF
-	TRBV12-3/TRBV12-4	TRBJ2-7	few	TGTGCCAGCAGTTTTACTAGTAGCGCCTGGGACTACGAGCAGTACTTC	CASSFTSSAWDYEQYF
TRBD1	TRBV4-3	TRBJ2-5	few	TGCGCCAGCAGCCAAGGGACAGGGGGCGAGACCCAGTACTTC	CASSQGTGGETQYF
-	TRBV6-7	TRBJ1-1	few	TGTGCCAGCAGTTATAAATGGGGGCCGAACACTGAAGCTTTCTTT	CASSYKWGPNTEAFF
TRBD2	TRBV3-1	TRBJ2-5	few	TGTGCCAGCAGCCAAGATATTAGCGGGACCCTCGGCGAGACCCAGTACTTC	CASSQDISGTLGETQYF
TRBD2	TRBV28	TRBJ2-7	few	TGTGCCAGCAGTTTATGGGGGACTAGCGGGAACTACGAGCAGTACTTC	CASSLWGTSGNYEQYF
-	TRBV6-5	TRBJ1-5	-	TGTGCCAGCAGTTACGAAGGGAATCAGCCCCAGCATTTT	CASSYEGNQPQHF
TRBD1	TRBV11-1	TRBJ2-7	-	TGTGCCAGCAGCAACAGGGGTGAGCAGTACTTC	CASSNRGEQYF
TRBD2	TRBV3-1	TRBJ2-1	few	TGTGCCAGCAGCCACTTGGTCTTGGTAGCGGGAGGGAGTGAGCAGTTCTTC	CASSHLVLVAGGSEQFF
TRBD1	TRBV5-1	TRBJ1-2	many	TGCGCCAGCAGCTCCTCCGAGACAGGGCGAGGCTACACCTTC	CASSSSETGRGYTF
-	TRBV2	TRBJ2-7	many	TGTGCCAGCAGACAGGGTGTCGTTTACGAGCAGTACTTC	CASRQGVVYEQYF
-	TRBV12-3/TRBV12-4	TRBJ2-4	many	TGTGCCAGCACCTCGGGGGCCAAAAACATTCAGTACTTC	CASTSGAKNIQYF
-	TRBV7-8	TRBJ2-5	many	TGTGCCAGCAGCTTAAGCGAGACCCAGTACTTC	CASSLSETQYF
-	TRBV7-9	TRBJ2-7	many	TGTGCCAGCAGCCCATCCAGGGTTGGGACTCCCGAGCAGTACTTC	CASSPSRVGTPEQYF
-	TRBV11-2	TRBJ2-1	many	TGTGCCAGCAGCTTAGTTGCAGTCCGCGGCTCCTACAATGAGCAGTTCTTC	CASSLVAVRGSYNEQFF
TRBD2	TRBV13	TRBJ2-1	medium-sized	TGTGCCAGCAAGGGACTAGCGGGAGGGCCCGCCTACAATGAGCAGTTCTTC	CASKGLAGGPAYNEQFF
-	TRBV6-2/TRBV6-3	TRBJ2-3	few	TGTGCCAGCAGTAGGTTGAATACGCAGTATTTT	CASSRLNTQYF
TRBD2	TRBV9	TRBJ2-5	many	TGTGCCAGCAGCGTGGGACTAAAAGAGACCCAGTACTTC	CASSVGLKETQYF
TRBD2	TRBV29-1	TRBJ2-7	many	TGCAGCCCTGGACTAGCGGGGCCCTACGAGCAGTACTTC	CSPGLAGPYEQYF
TRBD1	TRBV2	TRBJ1-2	few	TGTGCCAGCAGAGGGACAGACTATGGCTACACCTTC	CASRGTDYGYTF
TRBD1	TRBV2	TRBJ1-4	few	TGTGCCAGCAGACCGGGACAGGGGAATGAAAAACTGTTTTTT	CASRPGQGNEKLFF
TRBD1	TRBV28	TRBJ2-1	-	TGTGCCAGCAGTTTTTCTGCCTACAGGGGCAATGAGCAGTTCTTC	CASSFSAYRGNEQFF
-	TRBV29-1	TRBJ2-7	few	TGCAGCGTTGAAGGTCCTAGTGTTCACGAGCAGTACTTC	CSVEGPSVHEQYF
-	TRBV4-1	TRBJ1-5	many	TGCGCCAGCAGCCAAGATGGGGGGGCCCATAGCAATCAGCCCCAGCATTTT	CASSQDGGAHSNQPQHF
-	TRBV28	TRBJ2-1	few	TGTGCCAGCAGTTTAGTTGGACAAGGGCATGAGCAGTTCTTC	CASSLVGQGHEQFF
-	TRBV29-1	TRBJ2-5	many	TGCAGCGGGGGTAGCGGCCAAGAGACCCAGTACTTC	CSGGSGQETQYF
-	TRBV4-2	TRBJ2-7	many	TGTGCCAGCAGCCAAGTATCCTACGAGCAGTACTTC	CASSQVSYEQYF
-	TRBV9	TRBJ2-1	-	TGTGCCAGCAGCATCGACTACAGCTCCTACAATGAGCAGTTCTTC	CASSIDYSSYNEQFF
-	TRBV28	TRBJ2-7	few	TGTGCCAGCAGTTTAGGGGGCTCCGAGCAGTACTTC	CASSLGGSEQYF
TRBD2	TRBV10-3	TRBJ2-2	-	TGTGCCATCAGTGCGGCTAGCGGGACACCGGGCACCGGGGAGCTGTTTTTT	CAISAASGTPGTGELFF
TRBD1	TRBV11-1	TRBJ2-7	-	TGTGCCAGCAGCTTACTACAGGGGACCTACGAGCAGTACTTC	CASSLLQGTYEQYF